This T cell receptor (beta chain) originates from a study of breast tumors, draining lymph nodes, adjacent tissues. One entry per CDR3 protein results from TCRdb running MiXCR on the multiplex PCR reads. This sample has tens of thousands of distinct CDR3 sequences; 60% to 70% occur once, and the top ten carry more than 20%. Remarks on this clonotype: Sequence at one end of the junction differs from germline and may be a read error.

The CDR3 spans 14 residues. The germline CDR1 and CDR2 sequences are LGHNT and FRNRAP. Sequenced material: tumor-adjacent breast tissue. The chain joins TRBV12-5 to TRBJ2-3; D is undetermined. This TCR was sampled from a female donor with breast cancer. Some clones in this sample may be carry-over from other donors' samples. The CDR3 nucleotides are TGTGCTAGTGGTTTGGTGGGTGGCACGGATACGCAGTATTTT. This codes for CASGLVGGTDTQYF.